The present T cell receptor beta chain was sequenced within a study of shared T cell receptors in the human thymus. Profiled with immunoSEQ multiplex PCR; TCRdb holds only in-frame clones, not every one. This table holds over 450,000 clones, around 78% found once. Germline CDR1 and CDR2: SGHRS and YFSETQ. The CDR3 spans 18 residues. V was pared by 5 bases and J by 5 bases, with 17 bases of the junction left unmatched. These data also featured in a second study, about human thymus T cells. From that second work: In corrective heart surgery, resections were taken, and these provided the thymus tissue. A high degree of thymic repertoire overlap among unrelated individuals was reported in related research.

Sample: thymocytes. The sequence was obtained from a boy younger than two with a congenital heart defect. V gene TRBV5-1 combines with J gene TRBJ2-1; 9 bases match TRBD2. The CDR3 sequence: CASRWSGTSPFFDNEQFF. The CDR3 DNA reads TGCGCCAGCAGGTGGTCCGGGACTAGCCCCTTCTTCGACAATGAGCAGTTCTTC. The whole variable domain, remainder taken from reference TRBV5-1 and TRBJ2-1, is KAGVTQTPRYLIKTRGQQVTLSCSPISGHRSVSWYQQTPGQGLQFLFEYFSETQRNKGNFPGRFSGRQFSNSRSEMNVSTLELGDSALYLCASRWSGTSPFFDNEQFFGPGTRLTVL.